This TCR beta chain originates from a study of blood T cell repertoires in COVID-19. Background on the study: Spain, Italy and the United States supplied samples that represented acute and convalescent COVID-19. T cells, B-cell-depleted T cells, or PBMCs provided the cDNA or gDNA that served as material.

Profiling relied on immunoSEQ multiplex PCR, and the TCRdb table lists in-frame clones only, not all of them. The sample lists tens of thousands of clones; almost 80% were seen once. Regarding this clone: Other DNA sequences in the same sample also yield this CDR3.

The germline V gene encodes CDR1 MNHEY and CDR2 SVGAGI. CDR3 length: 14 amino acids. The V gene end was trimmed by 6 bases and the J gene end by 1 base; junction bases not matched to a gene: 4. The TCR comes from an elderly man with acute or convalescent COVID-19. This chain links TRBV6-5 with TRBJ2-7; TRBD1 agrees at 9 bases. Sequenced: peripheral blood. Written as DNA, the CDR3 is TGTGCCAGCAGGCGGGGACAGGGTTCCTACGAGCAGTACTTC. This encodes CASRRGQGSYEQYF.